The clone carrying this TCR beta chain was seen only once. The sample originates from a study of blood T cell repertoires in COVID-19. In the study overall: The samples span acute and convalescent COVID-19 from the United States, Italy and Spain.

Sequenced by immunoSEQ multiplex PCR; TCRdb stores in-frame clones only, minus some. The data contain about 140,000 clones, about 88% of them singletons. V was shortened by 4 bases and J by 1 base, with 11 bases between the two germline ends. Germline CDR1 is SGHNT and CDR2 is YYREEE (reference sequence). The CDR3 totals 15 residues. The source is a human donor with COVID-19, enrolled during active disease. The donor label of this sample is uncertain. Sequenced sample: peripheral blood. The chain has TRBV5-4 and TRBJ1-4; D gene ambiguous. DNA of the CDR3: TGTGCCAGCAGCCACACAGCGGGAACTAATGAAAAACTGTTTTTT. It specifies CASSHTAGTNEKLFF.